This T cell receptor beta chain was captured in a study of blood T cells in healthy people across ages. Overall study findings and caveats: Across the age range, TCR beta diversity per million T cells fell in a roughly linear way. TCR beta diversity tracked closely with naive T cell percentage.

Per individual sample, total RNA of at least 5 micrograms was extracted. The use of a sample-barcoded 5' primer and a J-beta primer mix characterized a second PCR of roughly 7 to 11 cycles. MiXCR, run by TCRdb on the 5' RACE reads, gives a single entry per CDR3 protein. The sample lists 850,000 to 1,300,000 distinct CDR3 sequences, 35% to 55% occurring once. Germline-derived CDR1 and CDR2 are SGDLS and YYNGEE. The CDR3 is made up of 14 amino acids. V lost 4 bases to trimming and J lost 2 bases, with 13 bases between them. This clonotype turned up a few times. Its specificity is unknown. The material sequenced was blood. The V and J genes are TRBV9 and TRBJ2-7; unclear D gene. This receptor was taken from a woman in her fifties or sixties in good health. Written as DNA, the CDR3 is TGTGCCAGCAGCCCAGAACCATATCCCTACGAGCAGTACTTC. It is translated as CASSPEPYPYEQYF.